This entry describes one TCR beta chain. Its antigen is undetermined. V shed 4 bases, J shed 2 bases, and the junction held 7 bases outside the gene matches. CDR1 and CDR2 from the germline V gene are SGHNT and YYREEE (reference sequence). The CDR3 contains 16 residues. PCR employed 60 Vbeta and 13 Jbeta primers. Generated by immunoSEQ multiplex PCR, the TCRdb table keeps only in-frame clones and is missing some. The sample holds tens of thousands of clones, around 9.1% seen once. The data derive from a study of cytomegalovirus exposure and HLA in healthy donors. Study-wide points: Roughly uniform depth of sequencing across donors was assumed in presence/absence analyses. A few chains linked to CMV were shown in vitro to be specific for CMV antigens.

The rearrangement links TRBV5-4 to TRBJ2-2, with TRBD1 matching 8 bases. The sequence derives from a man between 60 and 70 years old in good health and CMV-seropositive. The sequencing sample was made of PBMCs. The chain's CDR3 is CASSKNRGFNTGELFF. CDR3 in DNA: TGTGCCAGCAGCAAAAACAGGGGGTTCAACACCGGGGAGCTGTTTTTT.